The 20 T cell receptor beta chains below all came from one sample that was sequenced in a study of blood T cells in healthy people across ages. A J-beta primer mix and a sample-barcoded 5' primer were used in a second PCR of roughly 6 to 12 cycles. TCRdb re-analysed the 5' RACE reads in MiXCR, keeping a single row per CDR3 protein. The sample carries hundreds of thousands of distinct CDR3 sequences, over 45% recorded once. The sequenced sample was blood. These TCRs come from a woman in her sixties in good health.

The CDR3 nucleotides read TGTGCCAGCAGTTACTCCGGTGAGGAGTACTTC. This encodes CASSYSGEEYF. The V gene is TRBV6-2 or TRBV6-3, the J gene TRBJ2-4; D is unclear. The CDR3 loop spans 11 amino acids. In germline, CDR1 is MNHEY, CDR2 SVGEGT. V was pared by 0 bases and J by 14 bases, with 8 bases between.

In its sample, this clonotype was seen once. The V and J genes are TRBV7-3 and TRBJ2-4; D is possibly TRBD2 (5 bases). The better agreement between TRBJ2-7 and the DNA end casts doubt on the J call. Germline loops: CDR1 SGHTA, CDR2 FQGTGA. The CDR3 has 14 residues. For the CDR3, the DNA is TGTGCCAGCAGCTTACGGAGGTCGCCGTACGAGCAGTACTTC. It translates to CASSLRRSPYEQYF.

In the case of this clonotype: Germline is not matched at one junction end, which may reflect a read error. V and J are TRBV12-3 or TRBV12-4 and TRBJ2-5, with unresolved D. The CDR3 has 13 residues. The CDR3 region is CTSSVGVEETQYF. CDR3 bases: TGTACCAGCAGTGTAGGAGTTGAAGAGACCCAGTACTTC.

This clonotype has only a few counts. This CDR3 reads CASSLPGTAYGYTF. As DNA, the CDR3 is TGTGCCAGCAGCTTACCCGGGACGGCCTATGGCTACACCTTC. V usage is TRBV7-2 and J usage is TRBJ1-2; D is possibly TRBD1 (5 bases). The CDR3 runs to 14 residues. Trimming pared 2 bases from V and 4 bases from J, leaving 11 bases between. The germline CDR1 and CDR2 sequences are SGHTA and FQGNSA.

The rearrangement links TRBV20-1 to TRBJ1-4; D possibly corresponds to TRBD1 (6 bases). The germline gives CDR1 DFQATT, CDR2 SNEGSKA (reference sequence). CDR3 length equals 13 residues. The germline V and J ends were trimmed by 0 bases and 8 bases, with 10 bases remaining between them. CDR3 sequence reads: CSARDPGAEKLFF. CDR3 nucleotide sequence: TGCAGTGCTAGAGATCCGGGGGCGGAAAAACTGTTTTTT.

V usage is TRBV18 and J usage is TRBJ2-3, with D unclear. V lost 0 bases and J 6 bases, leaving 10 bases between the germline ends. Per germline, CDR1 KGHSH and CDR2 LQKENI. The CDR3 contains 14 residues. The CDR3, as DNA: TGTGCCAGCTCACCACCCTCAGTGTTTGATACGCAGTATTTT. This translates into CASSPPSVFDTQYF.

This rearrangement joins TRBV7-9 to TRBJ1-4, with D possibly being TRBD1 (6 bases). This CDR3 has 17 residues. V was clipped by 0 bases and J by 4 bases, with 15 bases between them. CDR1 and CDR2 (germline): SEHNR, FQNEAQ (reference sequence). The chain's CDR3 is CASSLAIIGQRNEKLFF. CDR3 nucleotides: TGTGCCAGCAGCTTAGCGATTATAGGACAGCGTAATGAAAAACTGTTTTTT.

This clonotype appeared a single time. The chain uses TRBV27 and TRBJ2-1, with a possible D match to TRBD1 (6 bases). The germline gives CDR1 MNHEY, CDR2 SMNVEV (reference sequence). The V gene lost 2 bases and the J gene lost 0 bases, with 11 bases spanning the gap. The CDR3 is made up of 16 amino acids. CDR3 nucleotides: TGTGCCAGCAGTTTAGGGCCAGGGGTCTCCTACAATGAGCAGTTCTTC. Translation: CASSLGPGVSYNEQFF.

In this sample, this clonotype turned up many times. The V and J genes are TRBV12-3 or TRBV12-4 and TRBJ1-1, with D perhaps TRBD1 (5 bases). V was shortened by 1 base and J by 4 bases, with 10 bases between the two germline ends. This CDR3 region has 14 residues. This chain's CDR3 is CASSLGGGGTEAFF. The CDR3 DNA reads as TGTGCCAGCAGTTTAGGCGGGGGGGGCACTGAAGCTTTCTTT.

The chain couples TRBV6-1 to TRBJ2-7; D unclear. The J call is uncertain, as TRBJ2-5 better fits the DNA end. CDR1 is MNHNS, CDR2 SASEGT, per germline. The length of the CDR3 is 13 residues. CDR3 region: CASSEVVEETQYF. The CDR3 region has the DNA TGTGCCAGCAGTGAGGTTGTGGAAGAGACCCAGTACTTC.

This chain joins TRBV6-1 and TRBJ1-2; D not certain. Deletions cut 3 bases from V and 4 bases from J, with 9 bases between. Germline-derived CDR1 and CDR2 are MNHNS and SASEGT. CDR3 length: 13 residues. The chain's CDR3 is CASSESQIYGYTF. The CDR3 DNA reads TGTGCCAGCAGTGAGAGTCAGATCTATGGCTACACCTTC.

This rearrangement joins TRBV7-2 to TRBJ2-1; TRBD2 is a possible D gene (5 bases). The DNA end is more similar to TRBJ2-7, so the J call may be wrong. The CDR3 sequence is 15 residues long. The germline CDR1 and CDR2 sequences are SGHTA and FQGNSA. CDR3 coding DNA: TGTGCCAGCAGCCCGGACTGGAGCTCCTACAATGAGCAGTACTTC. Translation: CASSPDWSSYNEQYF.

In its sample, this clonotype was seen once. The V and J genes are TRBV20-1 and TRBJ2-1; 10 nucleotides line up with TRBD2. The V segment lost 4 bases and the J segment 10 bases; nucleotides outside the gene matches: 7. The CDR3 length is 13 residues. Germline V gene sequence: CDR1 DFQATT, CDR2 SNEGSKA (reference sequence). As DNA, the CDR3 is TGCAGTGCTACAAGTAGCGGGAGGTGGGAGCAGTTCTTC. This encodes CSATSSGRWEQFF.

A few counts support this clonotype. CDR3 bases: TGCAGCGTTGTTCGGGACAGATACAATGAGCAGTTCTTC. This codes for CSVVRDRYNEQFF. The rearrangement uses TRBV29-1 and TRBJ2-1; 7 positions agree with TRBD1. The V gene's germline CDR1 is SQVTM and CDR2 ANQGSEA. CDR3 length: 13 residues. Losses at the gene ends were 4 bases for V and 4 bases for J; bases not matched to a gene: 4.

The chain employs TRBV7-9 and TRBJ2-1; 7 nucleotides match TRBD2. The CDR3 extends over 16 amino acids. J was trimmed by 2 bases and V by 1 base; bases with no gene match: 5. The germline gives CDR1 SEHNR, CDR2 FQNEAQ (reference sequence). CDR3 residues: CASSLVAGDAYNEQFF. The DNA of the CDR3 is TGTGCCAGCAGCTTAGTGGCGGGAGACGCCTACAATGAGCAGTTCTTC.

This clonotype came up a few times. This chain uses TRBV11-2 with TRBJ1-5, with TRBD1 as a possible D gene (5 bases). Trimming pared 0 bases from V and 2 bases from J, leaving 14 bases between. Germline assignment: CDR1 SGHAT and CDR2 FQNNGV. The length of the CDR3 is 17 residues. The CDR3 nucleotides are TGTGCCAGCAGCTTAGATCGGGGCCCTGGCGGCAATCAGCCCCAGCATTTT. Protein sequence: CASSLDRGPGGNQPQHF.

This chain links TRBV4-3 with TRBJ2-1; the D is unclear. The V and J ends lost 4 bases and 8 bases respectively, with 18 bases between them. Germline CDR1 LGHNA, CDR2 YSLEER. This CDR3 contains 15 residues. CDR3 loop: CASSRTSRPMDEQFF. For the CDR3, the DNA is TGCGCCAGCAGCCGAACCTCCCGCCCTATGGATGAGCAGTTCTTC.

The rearrangement links TRBV7-7 to TRBJ2-5, with 8 bases identical to TRBD2. The CDR3 covers 16 residues. CDR1 is SSHAT, CDR2 FNYEAQ, per germline (reference sequence). The J segment lost 2 bases and the V segment lost 5 bases, leaving 10 bases of the junction unmatched. The CDR3 loop is CASSRPGAGGQETQYF. CDR3 nucleotide sequence: TGTGCCAGCAGCCGCCCGGGGGCGGGAGGACAAGAGACCCAGTACTTC.

V is TRBV7-6 and J is TRBJ1-2; 12 bases align to TRBD1. Germline-derived CDR1 and CDR2 are SGHVS and FNYEAQ. The CDR3 is 13 residues long. Trimming at V came to 8 bases and at J to 8 bases, leaving 6 bases not matched to a gene. The CDR3: CASRDRGQRGYTF. In DNA, the CDR3 is TGTGCCAGCCGGGACAGGGGGCAGCGGGGCTACACCTTC.

In its sample, this clonotype was seen a few times. CDR3 loop: CASSRAGELFF. DNA for the CDR3: TGTGCCAGCAGTAGGGCCGGGGAGCTGTTTTTT. The chain has TRBV2 and TRBJ2-2; D remains unclear. The CDR3 contains 11 residues. Germline values: CDR1 SNHLY, CDR2 FYNNEI. Trimming shortened V by 5 bases and J by 6 bases, and 4 bases separated the two germline ends.